A single sample is the source of the 21 T cell receptor beta chains below, sequenced in a study of cytomegalovirus exposure and HLA in healthy donors. PCR involved 60 Vbeta and 13 Jbeta primers. Method: immunoSEQ multiplex PCR; TCRdb's copy keeps in-frame clones and lacks some. The sample table sets out 150,000 to 200,000 clones. Sequencing was carried out using PBMCs. These receptors came from a woman aged 55-70 years in good health and CMV-seronegative.

The chain combines TRBV19 with TRBJ1-1, with 8 nucleotides matching TRBD1. With V trimmed by 4 bases and J by 9 bases, 16 bases remained unmatched. CDR3 length: 16 amino acids. Germline assignment: CDR1 LNHDA and CDR2 SQIVND (reference sequence). The CDR3 coding sequence is TGTGCCAGTAGTAAAAGACAGGGGAGTCTGATAATGAAAGCTTTCTTT. This encodes CASSKRQGSLIMKAFF.

The V gene is TRBV5-1, the J gene TRBJ1-3; the match to TRBD1 covers 7 bases. This CDR3 is built from 14 residues. J was trimmed by 3 bases and V by 7 bases; bases with no gene match: 7. From germline, CDR1 is SGHRS and CDR2 YFSETQ. The CDR3 protein is CASSDGTVGNTIYF. CDR3 nucleotides: TGCGCCAGCTCAGACGGGACAGTTGGAAACACCATATATTTT.

The V and J genes are TRBV11-3 and TRBJ2-1; tentative D call: TRBD2 (6 bases). V lost 5 bases and J lost 6, with 11 bases in between. Per germline, CDR1 SGHNT and CDR2 YENEEA. CDR3 size: 13 residues. The CDR3 here is CASSDRLVNEQFF. In DNA, the CDR3 is TGTGCCAGCAGCGACCGACTAGTCAATGAGCAGTTCTTC.

The rearrangement uses TRBV5-1 and TRBJ2-7; 8 nucleotides agree with TRBD1. The germline CDR1 and CDR2 sequences are SGHRS and YFSETQ. V shed 1 base, J shed 7 bases, and the junction held 7 bases outside the gene matches. The CDR3 has 14 amino acids. CDR3 nucleotide sequence: TGCGCCAGCAGCTTGTATCAGGGGGCGAGGGAGCAGTACTTC. It is translated as CASSLYQGAREQYF. Full variable domain (missing parts from reference TRBV5-1 and TRBJ2-7): KAGVTQTPRYLIKTRGQQVTLSCSPISGHRSVSWYQQTPGQGLQFLFEYFSETQRNKGNFPGRFSGRQFSNSRSEMNVSTLELGDSALYLCASSLYQGAREQYFGPGTRLTVT.

The chain has TRBV4-1 and TRBJ1-3, with TRBD1 matching 9 bases. V lost 2 bases, J lost 4 bases, and 9 bases stayed unmatched. The CDR3 is made up of 17 amino acids. From germline, CDR1 is MGHRA and CDR2 YSYEKL. The CDR3 is CASSQRRTGVAGNTIYF. The CDR3 DNA sequence: TGCGCCAGCAGCCAACGCCGGACAGGGGTAGCCGGAAACACCATATATTTT.

V gene TRBV19 combines with J gene TRBJ1-4; 7 bases agree with TRBD1. V gave up 4 bases and J gave up 3 bases; unmatched junction bases: 5. The V gene's germline CDR1 is LNHDA and CDR2 SQIVND (reference sequence). This CDR3 is built from 15 residues. The CDR3 spells CASSTRQGANEKLFF. The CDR3 nucleotides are TGTGCCAGTAGTACCCGCCAGGGGGCTAATGAAAAACTGTTTTTT.

This sequence joins TRBV10-3 and TRBJ1-1; possible D gene TRBD1, 6 bases. The CDR3 runs 14 residues. Germline CDR1 and CDR2: ENHRY and SYGVKD. Trimming cost V 0 bases and J 8 bases, with 13 bases left between them. CDR3 protein: CAISESRQALEAFF. The CDR3 region has the DNA TGTGCCATCAGTGAGTCGAGACAGGCCCTAGAAGCTTTCTTT.

This CDR3 is CASSFSTGTRRDNEQFF. DNA of the CDR3: TGTGCCAGCAGCTTTTCTACCGGGACTAGAAGAGACAATGAGCAGTTCTTC. The V call is TRBV5-4, the J call TRBJ2-1; 8 nucleotides match TRBD2. J lost 5 bases, V lost 2 bases, and 12 bases had no gene match. This CDR3 region has 17 residues. Germline-derived CDR1 and CDR2 are SGHNT and YYREEE (reference sequence).

The gene calls are TRBV19 and TRBJ1-5; D unresolved. Trimming took 6 bases from V and 6 from J, leaving 12 bases between them. Germline lookup yields CDR1 LNHDA and CDR2 SQIVND (reference sequence). This CDR3 spans 13 amino acids. The CDR3 is CASSLLGSQPQHF. The CDR3 coding sequence is TGTGCCAGTAGCCTATTGGGGAGTCAGCCCCAGCATTTT.

This chain connects TRBV18 to TRBJ2-7, with D perhaps TRBD2 (5 bases). V was cut by 3 bases and J by 5 bases, with 20 bases left in between. This CDR3 has 16 residues. CDR1 is KGHSH and CDR2 is LQKENI in the germline V gene. CDR3 DNA: TGTGCCAGCTCACCCCCGGGGTTGGAGACACATAACGAGCAGTACTTC. It specifies CASSPPGLETHNEQYF.

The CDR3 sequence: CASKTGGSYEQFF. As DNA, the CDR3 is TGTGCCAGCAAAACGGGAGGGAGCTATGAGCAGTTCTTC. This chain uses TRBV6-5 with TRBJ2-1, with 8 nucleotides matching TRBD2. The CDR3 is 13 amino acids. Germline loops: CDR1 MNHEY, CDR2 SVGAGI. Unmatched junction bases numbered 7, after V lost 7 bases and J lost 8 bases.

The chain has TRBV9 and TRBJ2-3; perhaps TRBD2 as D (6 bases). The V and J ends lost 5 bases and 1 base respectively, with 23 bases between them. Germline CDR1 is SGDLS and CDR2 is YYNGEE. The CDR3 runs to 18 residues. The CDR3: CASRPPPGRSGRTDTQYF. In nucleotides, the CDR3 is TGTGCCAGCAGGCCACCCCCGGGCCGTAGCGGACGCACAGATACGCAGTATTTT.

The rearrangement joins TRBV5-1 to TRBJ2-4; 8 bases line up with TRBD1. The CDR3 extends over 16 amino acids. CDR1 is SGHRS and CDR2 is YFSETQ in the germline V gene. Trimming removed 4 bases from V and 0 bases from J; junction bases left unmatched: 6. CDR3 in amino acids: CASSPTGATAKNIQYF. For the CDR3, the DNA is TGCGCCAGCAGCCCGACAGGGGCGACAGCCAAAAACATTCAGTACTTC. The full variable domain, in which reference TRBV5-1 and TRBJ2-4 provide the parts outside the CDR3, is KAGVTQTPRYLIKTRGQQVTLSCSPISGHRSVSWYQQTPGQGLQFLFEYFSETQRNKGNFPGRFSGRQFSNSRSEMNVSTLELGDSALYLCASSPTGATAKNIQYFGAGTRLSVL.

The chain has TRBV19 and TRBJ1-6; 10 bases agree with TRBD1. Germline CDR1 reads LNHDA; CDR2 reads SQIVND (reference sequence). V lost 6 bases to trimming and J lost 10 bases; unmatched junction nucleotides: 6. The CDR3 runs 14 residues. The CDR3 coding sequence is TGTGCCAGTAGCGACAGGGGGCTAAGCTCACCCCTCCACTTT. It is translated as CASSDRGLSSPLHF. The whole variable domain, remainder taken from reference TRBV19 and TRBJ1-6, is DGGITQSPKYLFRKEGQNVTLSCEQNLNHDAMYWYRQDPGQGLRLIYYSQIVNDFQKGDIAEGYSVSREKKESFPLTVTSAQKNPTAFYLCASSDRGLSSPLHFGNGTRLTVT.

This chain links TRBV18 with TRBJ2-2; TRBD1 aligns across 7 bases. The CDR3 consists of 17 residues. V dropped 2 bases and J dropped 3; count of bases not matched to a gene: 9. Germline V gene sequence: CDR1 KGHSH, CDR2 LQKENI. In nucleotides, the CDR3 is TGTGCCAGCTCACCAACGGGACAGAGGGCGTACACCGGGGAGCTGTTTTTT. Translation gives CASSPTGQRAYTGELFF. Together with reference TRBV18 and TRBJ2-2, the CDR3 gives the full variable domain: NAGVMQNPRHLVRRRGQEARLRCSPMKGHSHVYWYRQLPEEGLKFMVYLQKENIIDESGMPKERFSAEFPKEGPSILRIQQVVRGDSAAYFCASSPTGQRAYTGELFFGEGSRLTVL.

The V call is TRBV4-1, the J call TRBJ1-1; 10 nucleotides match TRBD1. Germline CDR1 reads MGHRA; CDR2 reads YSYEKL. The CDR3 is 16 amino acids. V lost 3 bases to trimming and J lost 4 bases; unmatched junction nucleotides: 8. Here the CDR3 reads CASSHKPGQGSTEAFF. The CDR3 region has the DNA TGCGCCAGCAGCCATAAACCGGGACAGGGGAGCACTGAAGCTTTCTTT.

The genes are TRBV7-3 and TRBJ2-1, with TRBD2 as a possible D gene (5 bases). CDR1 is SGHTA and CDR2 is FQGTGA in the germline V gene. The CDR3 has 12 residues. Deletions cut 2 bases from V and 9 bases from J, with 8 bases between. The CDR3 DNA follows: TGTGCCAGCAGCTTAGTCCGGGGTGAGCAGTTCTTC. Its protein product is CASSLVRGEQFF.

V is TRBV19 and J is TRBJ1-1; 7 nucleotides match TRBD1. J was trimmed by 4 bases and V by 7 bases; bases with no gene match: 21. CDR3 size: 18 residues. Germline V gives CDR1 LNHDA, CDR2 SQIVND (reference sequence). The CDR3 loop is CASIKEGANRHVSTEAFF. The CDR3 DNA follows: TGTGCCAGTATAAAGGAGGGGGCGAATAGACATGTGAGCACTGAAGCTTTCTTT. Together with reference TRBV19 and TRBJ1-1, the CDR3 gives the full variable domain: DGGITQSPKYLFRKEGQNVTLSCEQNLNHDAMYWYRQDPGQGLRLIYYSQIVNDFQKGDIAEGYSVSREKKESFPLTVTSAQKNPTAFYLCASIKEGANRHVSTEAFFGQGTRLTVV.

V gene TRBV29-1 combines with J gene TRBJ2-1; D gene ambiguous. This CDR3 spans 10 amino acids. The germline V gene has CDR1 SQVTM and CDR2 ANQGSEA. V was cut by 6 bases and J by 4 bases, with 4 bases left in between. In nucleotides, the CDR3 is TGCAGCGTGGCATACAATGAGCAGTTCTTC. It translates to CSVAYNEQFF.

V usage is TRBV28 and J usage is TRBJ1-3; D perhaps matches TRBD1 (5 bases). Germline CDR1 is MDHEN and CDR2 is SYDVKM. V lost 8 bases to trimming and J lost 0 bases, with 17 bases between them. The CDR3 sequence is 16 residues long. The CDR3 coding sequence is TGTGCCAGCGGGACTCAGGGACGGTCCTCTGGAAACACCATATATTTT. It is translated as CASGTQGRSSGNTIYF.

The CDR3 sequence is CASSLPTGRSYEQYF. The CDR3 DNA sequence: TGCGCCAGCAGCCTTCCGACAGGCCGCTCCTACGAGCAGTACTTC. This rearrangement joins TRBV5-1 to TRBJ2-7; D might be TRBD1 (6 bases). The CDR3 is 15 amino acids. Trimming removed 4 bases at V and 0 bases at J, with 14 bases between. Germline CDR1 SGHRS, CDR2 YFSETQ.